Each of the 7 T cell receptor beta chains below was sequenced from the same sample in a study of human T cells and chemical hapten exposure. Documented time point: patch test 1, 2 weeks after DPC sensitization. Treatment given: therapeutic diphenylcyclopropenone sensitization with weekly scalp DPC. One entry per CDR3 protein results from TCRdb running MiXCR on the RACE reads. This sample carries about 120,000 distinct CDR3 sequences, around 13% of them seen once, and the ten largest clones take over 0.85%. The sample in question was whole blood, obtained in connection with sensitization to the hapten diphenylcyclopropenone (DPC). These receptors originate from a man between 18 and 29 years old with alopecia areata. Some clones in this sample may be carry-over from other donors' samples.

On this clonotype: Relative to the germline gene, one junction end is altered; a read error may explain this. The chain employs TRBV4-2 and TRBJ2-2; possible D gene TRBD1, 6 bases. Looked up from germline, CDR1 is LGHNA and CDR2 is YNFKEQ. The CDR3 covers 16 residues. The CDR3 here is CARSQDPGQNTGELFF. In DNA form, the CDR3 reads TGTGCCAGAAGCCAAGATCCGGGACAGAACACCGGGGAGCTGTTTTTT.

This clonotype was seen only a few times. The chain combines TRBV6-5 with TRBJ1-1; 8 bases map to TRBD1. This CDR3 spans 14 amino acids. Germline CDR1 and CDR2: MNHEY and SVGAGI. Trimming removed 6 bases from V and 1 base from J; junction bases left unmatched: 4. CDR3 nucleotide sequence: TGTGCCAGCAGGCCAGGGGGCCCGAACACTGAAGCTTTCTTT. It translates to CASRPGGPNTEAFF.

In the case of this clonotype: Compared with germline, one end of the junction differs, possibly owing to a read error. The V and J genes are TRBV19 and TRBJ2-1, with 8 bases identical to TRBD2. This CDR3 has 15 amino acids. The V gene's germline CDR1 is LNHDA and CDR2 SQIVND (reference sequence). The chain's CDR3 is CTSKTAGGTYNEQFF. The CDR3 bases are TGTACCAGTAAAACTGCGGGGGGCACATACAATGAGCAGTTCTTC.

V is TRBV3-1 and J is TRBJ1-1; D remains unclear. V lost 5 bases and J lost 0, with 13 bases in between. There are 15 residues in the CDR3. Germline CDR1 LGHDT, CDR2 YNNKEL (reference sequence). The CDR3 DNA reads TGTGCCAGCAGCTCCATAAGCCTATTGAACACTGAAGCTTTCTTT. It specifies CASSSISLLNTEAFF.

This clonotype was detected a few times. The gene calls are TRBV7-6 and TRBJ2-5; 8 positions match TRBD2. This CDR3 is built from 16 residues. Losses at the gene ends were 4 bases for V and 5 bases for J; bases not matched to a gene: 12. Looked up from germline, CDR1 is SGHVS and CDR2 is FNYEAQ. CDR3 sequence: CASSSGARSGAETQYF. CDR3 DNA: TGTGCCAGCAGCTCTGGAGCCCGTAGCGGGGCGGAGACCCAGTACTTC.

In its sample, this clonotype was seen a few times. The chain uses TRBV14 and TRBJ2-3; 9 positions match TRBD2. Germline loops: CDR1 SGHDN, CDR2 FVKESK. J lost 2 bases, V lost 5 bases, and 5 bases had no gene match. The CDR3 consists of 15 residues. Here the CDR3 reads CASSLKRGATDTQYF. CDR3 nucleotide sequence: TGTGCCAGCAGCTTGAAGCGGGGGGCCACAGATACGCAGTATTTT. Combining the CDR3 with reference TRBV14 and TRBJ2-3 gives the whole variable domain EAGVTQFPSHSVIEKGQTVTLRCDPISGHDNLYWYRRVMGKEIKFLLHFVKESKQDESGMPNNRFLAERTGGTYSTLKVQPAELEDSGVYFCASSLKRGATDTQYFGPGTRLTVL.

CDR3 in DNA: TGTGCCAGCAGCGGGGGGCCCGAGCAGTTCTTC. Translating gives CASSGGPEQFF. The chain has TRBV6-5 and TRBJ2-1; maybe TRBD2 (7 bases). The length of the CDR3 is 11 residues. Trimming took off 6 bases at V and 10 bases at J, with 10 bases between the two ends. Germline CDR1 is MNHEY and CDR2 is SVGAGI.